Listed below are T cell receptor beta chains from one sample, sequenced in a study of shared clonotypes between healthy human individuals. Only in-frame clones appear in the TCRdb table, and some are missing; sequencing was by immunoSEQ multiplex PCR. This repertoire shows around 450,000 clones, around 79% found once; its top ten account for approximately 13%. The specimen sequenced was PBMCs. The receptors here all came from a woman between 40 and 55 years old in good health. Some clones in this sample may be carry-over from other donors' samples. Each CDR3 is given with its conserved first and last residue. A D gene is named only where the DNA matches it firmly. Size values are once, few and many counts, or a class for expanded clones, and some rows have none.

clone_size d_call j_call v_call cdr3_nt cdr3_aa
NA TRBD2 TRBJ2-5 TRBV7-8 TGTGCCAGCAGCTTTCCTAGCGGGAGGTTTCAAGAGACCCAGTACTTC CASSFPSGRFQETQYF
NA TRBD1 TRBJ1-1 TRBV29-1 TGTAGCGTCATGCGGGACAGGGGAACTGAAGCTTTCTTT CSVMRDRGTEAFF
NA TRBD2 TRBJ2-1 TRBV7-2 TGTGCCAGCCGACTAGCGGGAGGGGGACGGGAGCAGTTCTTC CASRLAGGGREQFF
NA NA TRBJ2-1 TRBV7-3 TGTGCCAGCAGCGGAGGGAGCCTCCCCTACAATGAGCAGTTCTTC CASSGGSLPYNEQFF
NA TRBD1 TRBJ1-2 TRBV4-1 TGCGCCAGCAGCTCTCCGGGACAGGTCTATGGCTACACCTTC CASSSPGQVYGYTF
NA NA TRBJ1-5 TRBV5-3 TGTGCCAGAAGCCCCTGGGGGATCCTGGTTCAGCCCCAGCATTTT CARSPWGILVQPQHF
NA NA TRBJ2-2 TRBV9 TGTGCCAGCAGCGTACGGGACTTCTTGGGGGTGAACACCGGGGAGCTGTTTTTT CASSVRDFLGVNTGELFF
NA NA TRBJ2-3 TRBV5-5 TGTGCCAGCAGCGTCTACTCAGATACGCAGTATTTT CASSVYSDTQYF
NA NA TRBJ2-7 TRBV9 TGTGCCAGCAGCCCACCGGGCCGAGGGTTCGAGCAGTACTTC CASSPPGRGFEQYF
NA TRBD2 TRBJ2-7 TRBV7-2 TGTGCCAGCAGCCCTGGGGGGACTACCTACTACGAGCAGTACTTC CASSPGGTTYYEQYF
NA NA TRBJ2-5 TRBV5-1 TGCGCCAGCAGCCAGGGCCTACAAGAGACCCAGTACTTC CASSQGLQETQYF
once TRBD1 TRBJ1-5 TRBV7-2 TGTGCCAGCAGCTTGGACAGGGATCAGCCCCAGCATTTT CASSLDRDQPQHF
NA TRBD1 TRBJ1-4 TRBV10-3 TGTGCCACGATACCCGGGACAGGGGGCGGAACTAATGAAAAACTGTTTTTT CATIPGTGGGTNEKLFF
NA NA TRBJ2-7 TRBV28 TGTGCCAGCAGTCCACACACCTACGAGCAGTACTTC CASSPHTYEQYF
NA NA TRBJ1-4 TRBV18 TGTGCCAGCTCACCACCGGTAGGCCCCTACGATAATGAAAAACTGTTTTTT CASSPPVGPYDNEKLFF
NA TRBD2 TRBJ2-1 TRBV4-1 TGCGCCAGCAGCCAAGCCCTAGCGGGAGGGTCCTCCTACAATGAGCAGTTCTTC CASSQALAGGSSYNEQFF
NA TRBD2 TRBJ2-7 TRBV25-1 TGTGCCAGCAGTGAATATGGGGGGACTAGCCAAGAAGAGCAGTACTTC CASSEYGGTSQEEQYF
NA TRBD2 TRBJ2-2 TRBV9 TGTGCCAGCAGCCAAGGGACTAGCGGGAACACCGGGGAGCTGTTTTTT CASSQGTSGNTGELFF
few NA TRBJ1-2 TRBV7-2 TGTGCCAGCAGCTATGGACAGTATGGCTACACCTTC CASSYGQYGYTF
NA NA TRBJ1-2 TRBV1 TGCACCAGCAGCCAAGGAGGTCACTTCTATGGCTACACCTTC CTSSQGGHFYGYTF
NA NA TRBJ2-3 TRBV19 TGTGCCAGTACCCCGGGCGGGCGTTGGGATACGCAGTATTTT CASTPGGRWDTQYF
NA NA TRBJ1-1 TRBV6-5 TGTGCCAGCAGTTTCTCGATCCCGTCCCAAAGAGCTGAAGCTTTCTTT CASSFSIPSQRAEAFF
NA TRBD1 TRBJ2-7 TRBV30 TGTGCCTGGAATACCGGGACAGAGGGTGACGAGCAGTACTTC CAWNTGTEGDEQYF
few NA TRBJ2-5 TRBV4-1 TGCGCCAGCAGCCAAACCGGACAAGAGACCCAGTACTTC CASSQTGQETQYF
NA TRBD1 TRBJ1-2 TRBV6-1 TGTGCCAGCAGTGAATTGGCGGGACAGGTGAACTATGGCTACACCTTC CASSELAGQVNYGYTF
NA NA TRBJ2-5 TRBV30 TGTGCCTGGAGGAGAGGGGAGGAGCAGTACTTC CAWRRGEEQYF
once TRBD1 TRBJ2-5 TRBV7-9 TGTGCCAGCAGCTTGACAGGGGCCCAAGAGACCCAGTACTTC CASSLTGAQETQYF
NA TRBD2 TRBJ2-7 TRBV7-2 TGTGCCAGCAGCTTAGCGGGAGGGCCCTACGAGCAGTACTTC CASSLAGGPYEQYF
NA NA TRBJ2-1 TRBV5-1 TGCGCCAGCAGCTTAATAGCAGCGGCGGAATACAATGAGCAGTTCTTC CASSLIAAAEYNEQFF
NA TRBD1 TRBJ2-7 TRBV19 TGTGCCAGTGGTTTCCACCCGGCGGACAGGGGAACCTACGAGCAGTACTTC CASGFHPADRGTYEQYF
once TRBD2 TRBJ2-1 TRBV10-3 TGTGCCATCAATGGACTAGCGCGGGATGAGCAGTTCTTC CAINGLARDEQFF
NA NA TRBJ2-7 TRBV21-1 TGTGCCAGCAGCAATCCTAGCGGGTACACCTACGAGCAGTACTTC CASSNPSGYTYEQYF
few NA TRBJ2-3 TRBV21-1 TGTGCCAGCAGCAAAACCTGGCCGAGGGATACGCAGTATTTT CASSKTWPRDTQYF